This TCR beta chain appears in the sequencing data of a study of CD8+ T cells in alopecia areata. Study as a whole: Treated patients received oral tofacitinib, 5 to 10 mg twice daily.

Treatment specified: oral pan-JAK inhibitor, 5-10 mg twice daily. Following RNA extraction, reverse transcription yielded cDNA that acted as the sequencing template. Clones were sequenced by immunoSEQ multiplex PCR, and TCRdb holds only the in-frame ones, with some missing. The profile shows 98,000 or so clones, roughly 64% of them singletons. As regards this clone: Its antigen is undetermined.

Overall study findings and caveats: Researchers reported that TCR sharing among patients proved less clear than in mice, possibly HLA-linked. Administration of tofacitinib significantly diminished scalp clonality and expanded CD8+ clones within the top 100.

The V and J ends lost 3 bases and 8 bases respectively, with 23 bases between them. The germline gives CDR1 LGHNT, CDR2 FRNRAP. CDR3 length: 17 residues. The sequence came from a human donor with alopecia areata. The rearrangement joins TRBV12-5 to TRBJ2-1; TRBD2 is a possible D gene (5 bases). Sequenced material: CD8+ T cells sorted from blood, taken at week 4, from a patient treated with tofacitinib. CDR3 DNA: TGTGCTAGTGGTTTCGAAGCGGCCGAGAGAGGAGGCGATGAGCAGTTCTTC. Protein sequence: CASGFEAAERGGDEQFF.